One and the same sample provided the 8 T cell receptor beta chains below, sequenced in a study of Tregs in tolerant kidney transplant recipients. The table came from immunoSEQ multiplex PCR; TCRdb's copy has only in-frame clones and leaves some out. The data contain under 85,000 clones, about 88% of them singletons. Sequenced here: CD4+ T cells from blood, sampled before the transplant. These receptors were taken from a human donor who received a combined kidney and bone marrow transplant.

The chain combines TRBV2 with TRBJ2-1, with D possibly being TRBD1 (6 bases). V shed 5 bases and J shed 0 bases, with 14 bases lying between them. The CDR3 is made up of 16 amino acids. CDR1 and CDR2 from the germline V gene are SNHLY and FYNNEI. The CDR3 bases are TGTGCCAGCAGTACCCGGACAGCGAGCTCCTACAATGAGCAGTTCTTC. It encodes CASSTRTASSYNEQFF.

V gene TRBV18 combines with J gene TRBJ2-1; 11 bases line up with TRBD2. The germline gives CDR1 KGHSH, CDR2 LQKENI. The V and J ends lost 3 bases and 8 bases, in that order; junction bases with no gene match: 6. This CDR3 comprises 15 residues. The CDR3 DNA reads as TGTGCCAGCTCACCCTTAGCGGGAGGGGGCGATGAGCAGTTCTTC. Protein: CASSPLAGGGDEQFF.

The V call is TRBV7-2, the J call TRBJ2-5; 7 positions match TRBD2. CDR3 size: 12 residues. J gave up 4 bases and V 5 bases, and 1 base lay outside the gene matches. Germline V CDR1 and CDR2: SGHTA, FQGNSA. The CDR3 nucleotides are TGTGCCAGCAGCCGCGGGGGAGAGACCCAGTACTTC. This sequence encodes CASSRGGETQYF. The complete variable domain, with remaining parts taken from reference TRBV7-2 and TRBJ2-5, reads GAGVSQSPSNKVTEKGKDVELRCDPISGHTALYWYRQSLGQGLEFLIYFQGNSAPDKSGLPSDRFSAERTGGSVSTLTIQRTQQEDSAVYLCASSRGGETQYFGPGTRLLVL.

V is TRBV5-4 and J is TRBJ2-3; 10 positions agree with TRBD2. The CDR3 totals 17 residues. Germline lookup yields CDR1 SGHNT and CDR2 YYREEE (reference sequence). Losses at the gene ends were 4 bases for V and 1 base for J; bases not matched to a gene: 9. For the CDR3, the DNA is TGTGCCAGCAGCCCCTTCGGAACTAGCGGGGGCACAGATACGCAGTATTTT. This sequence encodes CASSPFGTSGGTDTQYF.

The V and J genes are TRBV28 and TRBJ1-1; D unresolved. V lost 3 bases and J lost 11, with 13 bases in between. Per germline, CDR1 MDHEN and CDR2 SYDVKM. CDR3 size: 12 residues. DNA for the CDR3: TGTGCCAGCAGTTTCCCGGGGAGAGGGGCTTTCTTT. It specifies CASSFPGRGAFF.

This clone is a singleton in its sample. The chain uses TRBV9 and TRBJ2-5; 14 bases map to TRBD2. Germline CDR1 and CDR2: SGDLS and YYNGEE. This CDR3 spans 15 amino acids. After removal of 4 bases from V and 3 bases from J, the junction contained 2 bases not matched to a gene. The CDR3 DNA sequence: TGTGCCAGCAGCTTGGGACTAGCGGGGGAAGAGACCCAGTACTTC. This sequence encodes CASSLGLAGEETQYF. Combining the CDR3 with reference TRBV9 and TRBJ2-5 gives the whole variable domain DSGVTQTPKHLITATGQRVTLRCSPRSGDLSVYWYQQSLDQGLQFLIQYYNGEERAKGNILERFSAQQFPDLHSELNLSSLELGDSALYFCASSLGLAGEETQYFGPGTRLLVL.

The V call is TRBV10-3, the J call TRBJ1-4; perhaps TRBD1 as D (6 bases). This CDR3 has 13 residues. V lost 4 bases, J lost 7 bases, and 10 bases lay in between. Germline lookup yields CDR1 ENHRY and CDR2 SYGVKD. CDR3: CAISGTVSEKLFF. The CDR3 DNA reads TGTGCCATCAGTGGGACAGTGAGTGAAAAACTGTTTTTT.

The V call is TRBV19, the J call TRBJ1-5, with 7 bases fitting TRBD1. The length of the CDR3 is 14 residues. CDR1 and CDR2 from the germline V gene are LNHDA and SQIVND (reference sequence). V trimming: 5 bases; J trimming: 6 bases; junction bases outside the gene matches: 7. CDR3 nucleotides: TGTGCCAGTAGTGTACAGGGGTCGGGTCAGCCCCAGCATTTT. This sequence encodes CASSVQGSGQPQHF. Full variable domain (missing parts from reference TRBV19 and TRBJ1-5): DGGITQSPKYLFRKEGQNVTLSCEQNLNHDAMYWYRQDPGQGLRLIYYSQIVNDFQKGDIAEGYSVSREKKESFPLTVTSAQKNPTAFYLCASSVQGSGQPQHFGDGTRLSIL.